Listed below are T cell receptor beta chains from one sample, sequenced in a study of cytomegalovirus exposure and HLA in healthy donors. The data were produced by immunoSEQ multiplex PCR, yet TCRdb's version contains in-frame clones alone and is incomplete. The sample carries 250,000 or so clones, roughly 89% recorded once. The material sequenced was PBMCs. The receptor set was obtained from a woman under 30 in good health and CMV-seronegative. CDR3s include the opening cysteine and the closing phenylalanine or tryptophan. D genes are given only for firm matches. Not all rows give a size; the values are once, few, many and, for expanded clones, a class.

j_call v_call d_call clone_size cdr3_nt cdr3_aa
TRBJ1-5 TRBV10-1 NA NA TGCGCCAGCAGTAATGACCCAGGGCGTCAGCCCCAGCATTTT CASSNDPGRQPQHF
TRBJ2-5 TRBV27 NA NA TGTGCCAGCAGTTTAAGGGGCACGTACCAAGAGACCCAGTACTTC CASSLRGTYQETQYF
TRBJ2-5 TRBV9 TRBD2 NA TGTGCCAGCAGCGTATCAAGCGGGGGGTATCAAGAGACCCAGTACTTC CASSVSSGGYQETQYF
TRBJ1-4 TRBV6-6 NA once TGTGCCAGCAGTTACTCACAGACGGAACTGTTTTTT CASSYSQTELFF
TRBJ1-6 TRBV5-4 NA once TGTGCCAGCAGCTTGCGGGCAGGGAATTCACCCCTCCACTTT CASSLRAGNSPLHF
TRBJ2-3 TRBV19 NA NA TGTGCCAGTAGTTCACAGACAGATACGCAGTATTTT CASSSQTDTQYF
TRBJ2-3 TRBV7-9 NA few TGTGCCAGCAGCTTAGCGTTCGAAGGGGACACAGATACGCAGTATTTT CASSLAFEGDTDTQYF
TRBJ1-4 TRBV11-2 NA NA TGTGCCAGCAGCTATTCGGGGTCAACTAATGAAAAACTGTTTTTT CASSYSGSTNEKLFF
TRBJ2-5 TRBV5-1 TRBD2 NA TGCGCCAGCAGCCTCCCTACTAGCGGGGGGACGGAGACCCAGTACTTC CASSLPTSGGTETQYF
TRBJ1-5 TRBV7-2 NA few TGTGCCAGCAGCTTAGAGGGGGGGACTAGCAATCAGCCCCAGCATTTT CASSLEGGTSNQPQHF
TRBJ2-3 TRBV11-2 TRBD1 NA TGTGCCAGCAGCTCCATACAGGGGCTGACAGATACGCAGTATTTT CASSSIQGLTDTQYF
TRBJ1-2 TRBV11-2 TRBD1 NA TGTGCCAGCAGCTTAGCTCCAGGGACAGTATATGGCTACACCTTC CASSLAPGTVYGYTF
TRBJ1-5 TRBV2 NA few TGTGCCAGCGGGATGGACAGTCCCAATCAGCCCCAGCATTTT CASGMDSPNQPQHF
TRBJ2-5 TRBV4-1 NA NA TGCGCCAGCAGCCGTCTCCTTCTACCCGAAGAGACCCAGTACTTC CASSRLLLPEETQYF
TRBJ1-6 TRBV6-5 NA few TGTGCCAGCAGCTACGAGACGGGAAATTCACCCCTCCACTTT CASSYETGNSPLHF
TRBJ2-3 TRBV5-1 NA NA TGCGCCAGCAGCTTGGGACAGAGCACAGATACGCAGTATTTT CASSLGQSTDTQYF
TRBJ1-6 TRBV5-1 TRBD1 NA TGCGCCAGTTCACAGGGGGCGCAGGGTTCACCCCTCCACTTT CASSQGAQGSPLHF
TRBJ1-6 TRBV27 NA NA TGTGCCAGCAGTTCACACAGCTATAATTCACCCCTCCACTTT CASSSHSYNSPLHF
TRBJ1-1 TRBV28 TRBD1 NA TGTGCCAGCAGGGCAGCCGGGACAGTGAACACTGAAGCTTTCTTT CASRAAGTVNTEAFF
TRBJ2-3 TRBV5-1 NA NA TGCGCCAGCAGCTTGAGGCAGGGTCAAGATACGCAGTATTTT CASSLRQGQDTQYF
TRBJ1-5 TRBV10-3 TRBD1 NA TGTGCCATCAGTCTTACAGGGGGCAATCAGCCCCAGCATTTT CAISLTGGNQPQHF
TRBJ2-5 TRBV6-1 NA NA TGTGCCAGCAGTCGCGGGCTCCTTCAAGAGACCCAGTACTTC CASSRGLLQETQYF
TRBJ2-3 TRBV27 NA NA TGTGCCAGCGGGTTTACGGGGGGCCTTAGCACAGATACGCAGTATTTT CASGFTGGLSTDTQYF